The entry below describes one T cell receptor (beta chain). This clone was recorded a few times. Its recognized antigen is unknown. Per-base quality was not reported, and no clone a single base away is much larger than it. Each collaborating institution followed its own protocols to collect whole blood in K2EDTA tubes. For TCRbeta analysis, collaborators shipped samples in one of three forms: frozen whole blood, isolated PBMCs, or DNA extracted from either of those sample types. V is reduced by 6 bases and J by 8 bases, leaving a spacing of 13 bases between them. The germline V gene provides CDR1 SNHLY and CDR2 FYNNEI. From its cysteine to its phenylalanine, the CDR3 spans 13 amino acids. Of all the DNA, just the CDR3 is kept, 39 bases in frame from base 1. TCRbeta CDR3 regions were amplified from genomic DNA using the immunoSEQ Assay, a bias-controlled multiplex PCR. The original methods were these. The number of nucleated cells in each sample was estimated from the amplification of reference gene primers within the assay. To quantify the absolute abundance of each unique TCRbeta CDR3 rearrangement, sequence reads were collapsed and filtered. For each sample, productive Simpson clonality was calculated as the square root of Simpson's diversity index across productive rearrangements. TCRdb carries this immuneACCESS record with in-frame sequences only. Its versions omit some clonotypes, under half of them owing to an unresolved V gene in the studies checked, with the rest unexplained. D and trimming come from the DNA, and the V and J calls and clone size come from that table. The sample table shows hundreds of thousands of clones, and 80% to 90% are seen once. The ten largest account for approximately 6% of the sample.

The data belong to a study of blood T cell repertoires in COVID-19 (dated by TCRdb to the early 2020s). About the investigation overall: Samples covering the acute and convalescent phases of COVID-19 were provided by collaborators in the United States, Italy and Spain. The material from the prospective study consisted of cDNA or gDNA derived from T cells, B-cell-depleted T cells, or PBMCs. The repertoires were made available in a free public database intended to serve as a resource for research on the immune response to SARS-CoV-2. Nearly every sample came with metadata listing a de-identified subject ID, COVID-19 status, age in years and sex. Deeply sampled blood TCRbeta repertoires from subjects exposed to, actively infected with, or recovered from COVID-19 were included in the dataset. Samples came from the ongoing ImmuneRACE study (first 160 participants) plus 1,254 subjects from 6 global collaborators. Where available, HLA class I and class II types were taken from metadata supplied by the sample provider and were not determined by assay-based typing. What the research found in general, with its limitations: The quantity of clinical and demographic metadata differed by source and by participant and was supplied without curation.

The sequence was collected from a man aged 80 or over with acute or convalescent COVID-19. This receptor chain uses TRBV2 and TRBJ1-4; 6 matching bases give a weak D call of TRBD1. Sequenced: peripheral blood. The CDR3 corresponds to CASRTGEKEKLFF. The sequenced DNA is TGTGCCAGCAGGACAGGAGAAAAGGAAAAACTGTTTTTT.